This T cell receptor beta chain was captured in a study of CD8 T cells in ankylosing spondylitis. Study results and limitations: What appeared characteristic of ankylosing spondylitis blood was a TCR beta motif of fewer than ten highly homologous variants.

The table lists this clonotype with many counts. Its target is not known. The germline gives CDR1 DFQATT, CDR2 SNEGSKA (reference sequence). The CDR3 is made up of 13 amino acids. J lost 4 bases, V lost 6 bases, and 7 bases had no gene match. MiXCR was run by TCRdb on the 5' RACE reads, yielding one entry per CDR3 protein. The table has about 160,000 distinct CDR3 sequences, 18% seen once. This sequence originates from a male donor with ankylosing spondylitis or in good health (not recorded which). The sample comprised blood, either unsorted or a sorted T cell fraction (not recorded which). The chain combines TRBV20-1 with TRBJ2-3; TRBD2 agrees at 7 bases. CDR3 sequence reads: CSALLGGADTQYF. The CDR3 bases are TGCAGTGCACTTCTTGGGGGGGCAGATACGCAGTATTTT.